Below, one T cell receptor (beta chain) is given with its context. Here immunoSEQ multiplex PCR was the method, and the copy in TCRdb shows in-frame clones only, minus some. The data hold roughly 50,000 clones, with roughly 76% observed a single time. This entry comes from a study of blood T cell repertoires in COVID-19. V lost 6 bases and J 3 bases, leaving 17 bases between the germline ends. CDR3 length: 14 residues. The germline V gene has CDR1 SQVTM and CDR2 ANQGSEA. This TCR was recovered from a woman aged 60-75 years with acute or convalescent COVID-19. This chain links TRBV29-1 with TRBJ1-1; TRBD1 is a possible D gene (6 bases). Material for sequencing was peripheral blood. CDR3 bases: TGCAGCGTCCTGGACAGTCTTCTCTACACTGAAGCTTTCTTT. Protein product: CSVLDSLLYTEAFF.